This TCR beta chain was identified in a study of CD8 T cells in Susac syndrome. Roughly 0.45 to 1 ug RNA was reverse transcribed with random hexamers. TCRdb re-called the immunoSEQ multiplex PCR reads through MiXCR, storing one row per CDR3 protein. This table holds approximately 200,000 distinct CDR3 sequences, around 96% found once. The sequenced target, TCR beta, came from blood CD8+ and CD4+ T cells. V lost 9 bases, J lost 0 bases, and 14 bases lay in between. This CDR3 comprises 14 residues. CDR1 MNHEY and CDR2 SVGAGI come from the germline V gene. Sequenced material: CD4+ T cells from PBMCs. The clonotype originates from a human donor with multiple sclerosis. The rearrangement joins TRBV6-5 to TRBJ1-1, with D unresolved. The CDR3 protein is CARLAGRMNTEAFF. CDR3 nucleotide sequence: TGTGCCAGACTCGCCGGGCGGATGAACACTGAAGCTTTCTTT.